This TCR beta chain was found in a study of STAT3 mutations in large granular lymphocyte leukemia. As to this clone: Its antigen is as yet unknown.

Whole-study results and caveats: In T-cell large granular lymphocyte leukemia, about half of patients showed multiple immunodominant subclonotypes. Treatment regimens differed across patients between samplings.

Average productive template count per sample was roughly 38,000. Clones were sequenced by immunoSEQ multiplex PCR, and TCRdb holds only the in-frame ones, with some missing. The repertoire holds more than 15,000 clones, with roughly 90% as singletons. This clonotype originated in a man aged 60-69 years with T-cell large granular lymphocyte leukemia. Some clones in this sample may be carry-over from other donors' samples. Sequenced: peripheral blood mononuclear cells.

CDR3 bases: TGTGCCAGCAGTTTAGCGGGGCAGGCCGATTACAATGAGCAGTTCTTC. This translates into CASSLAGQADYNEQFF. The J gene is TRBJ2-1, the V gene TRBV28; tentative D call: TRBD2 (6 bases). Germline CDR1 MDHEN, CDR2 SYDVKM. This CDR3 spans 16 amino acids. The V gene lost 2 bases and the J gene lost 4 bases, with 15 bases spanning the gap.